This T cell receptor beta chain originates from a study of T cells in localized non-small cell lung cancer. This CDR3 has 17 residues. Germline-derived CDR1 and CDR2 are SGDLS and YYNGEE. Trimming at V came to 0 bases and at J to 10 bases, leaving 15 bases not matched to a gene. Study results and limitations: Sequencing involved a lone tumor region, leaving heterogeneity possible. A denser population of T cells in blood accompanied longer overall survival.

About this clone: Its target is not known.

Generated by immunoSEQ multiplex PCR, the TCRdb table keeps only in-frame clones and is missing some. This repertoire shows some 25,000 clones, roughly 80% found once; its top ten account for 8.5% to 10%. The chain has TRBV9 and TRBJ1-2; 10 bases match TRBD1. The sample in question was peripheral blood, obtained before any cancer treatment. This TCR was sampled from a man aged 40 to 69 with stage III squamous cell lung carcinoma. The CDR3 DNA follows: TGTGCCAGCAGCGTAGTTCTGGACCGGGACAGGGGACAGGACTACACCTTC. Encoded protein: CASSVVLDRDRGQDYTF. Full variable domain (outside the CDR3, taken from reference TRBV9 and TRBJ1-2): DSGVTQTPKHLITATGQRVTLRCSPRSGDLSVYWYQQSLDQGLQFLIQYYNGEERAKGNILERFSAQQFPDLHSELNLSSLELGDSALYFCASSVVLDRDRGQDYTFGSGTRLTVV.